The 17 T cell receptor beta chains reported below all come from one sample, sequenced in a study of identical twins. TCRdb passed the 5' RACE reads through MiXCR, listing each CDR3 protein once. The sample yields about 490,000 distinct CDR3 sequences, 13% to 15% seen once. These data also featured in a second study, about yellow fever vaccine responses in identical twins.

Sample: CD4+ T cells sorted from blood. The receptors were sampled from a woman under 30 in good health.

CDR3 residues: CASSYGDRGEETQYF. The CDR3 nucleotides are TGTGCCAGCAGTTACGGCGACAGGGGGGAAGAGACCCAGTACTTC. This rearrangement joins TRBV12-3 or TRBV12-4 to TRBJ2-5, with TRBD1 matching over 9 bases. V lost 4 bases to trimming and J lost 3 bases; unmatched junction nucleotides: 6. The CDR3 has 15 amino acids.

This clonotype has only a few counts. This sequence joins TRBV12-3 or TRBV12-4 and TRBJ2-5; the D is unclear. CDR3 length: 17 residues. The germline V and J ends were trimmed by 5 bases and 4 bases, with 23 bases remaining between them. The DNA of the CDR3 is TGTGCCAGCAGTGGTTTACGAATGCTGGATTGGGGAGAGACCCAGTACTTC. Translation: CASSGLRMLDWGETQYF.

The rearrangement uses TRBV12-3 or TRBV12-4 and TRBJ2-7, with TRBD1 matching 10 bases. CDR3 length: 16 residues. J lost 2 bases, V lost 3 bases, and 7 bases had no gene match. In DNA form, the CDR3 reads TGTGCCAGCAGTTTGAGGGGGACAGGGGCAACCTACGAGCAGTACTTC. Its translation: CASSLRGTGATYEQYF.

Here the CDR3 DNA reads TGTGCCAGCGCACCCCGGGAGGTCCGGGCTAGCACAGATACGCAGTATTTT. Its protein product is CASAPREVRASTDTQYF. V gene TRBV6-1 combines with J gene TRBJ2-3; 7 nucleotides match TRBD2. J was trimmed by 0 bases and V by 8 bases; bases with no gene match: 14. Germline CDR1 and CDR2: MNHNS and SASEGT. The CDR3 extends over 17 amino acids.

V and J are TRBV20-1 and TRBJ2-1, with D perhaps being TRBD1 or TRBD2 (6 bases each). Germline CDR1 and CDR2: DFQATT and SNEGSKA (reference sequence). V lost 6 bases and J 0 bases, leaving 12 bases between the germline ends. This CDR3 has 14 amino acids. The CDR3 sequence is CSARGQSSYNEQFF. For the CDR3, the DNA is TGCAGTGCACGGGGGCAGAGCTCCTACAATGAGCAGTTCTTC.

V and J are TRBV10-3 and TRBJ1-5; D may be TRBD1 (5 bases). The CDR3 consists of 14 residues. Germline lookup yields CDR1 ENHRY and CDR2 SYGVKD. Deletions cut 6 bases from V and 2 bases from J, with 11 bases between. CDR3 residues: CAISPGKGNQPQHF. The CDR3, as DNA: TGTGCCATCAGCCCAGGGAAAGGCAATCAGCCCCAGCATTTT.

Many counts were recorded for this clonotype. The chain carries TRBV15 and TRBJ1-4, with D perhaps TRBD1 (6 bases). The CDR3 spans 17 residues. Trimming removed 1 base from V and 3 bases from J, with 15 bases in between. Per the germline V gene, CDR1 is LNHNV and CDR2 is YYDKDF (reference sequence). The CDR3, as DNA: TGTGCCACCAGCAGAGGAAAAGGAGGACAGTCTAATGAAAAACTGTTTTTT. This sequence encodes CATSRGKGGQSNEKLFF.

This clonotype has more than one count but fewer than ten. The V call is TRBV5-1, the J call TRBJ2-3; 7 bases line up with TRBD1. The CDR3 is 16 amino acids. Trimming removed 0 bases from V and 2 bases from J; junction bases left unmatched: 6. Germline V lookup: CDR1 SGHRS, CDR2 YFSETQ. CDR3 sequence (DNA): TGCGCCAGCAGCTTGGACAGGGGCCCCTCCACAGATACGCAGTATTTT. Its translation is CASSLDRGPSTDTQYF.

This clonotype was counted at least ten times. This chain links TRBV29-1 with TRBJ1-2; 12 nucleotides align to TRBD1. Germline CDR1 and CDR2: SQVTM and ANQGSEA. V dropped 0 bases and J dropped 3; count of bases not matched to a gene: 2. The CDR3 sequence is 15 residues long. CDR3 DNA: TGCAGCGTTGAAGATCGGGACAGGGGGCACTATGGCTACACCTTC. Translation: CSVEDRDRGHYGYTF.

The V call is TRBV25-1, the J call TRBJ1-2; tentative D call: TRBD1 (6 bases). This CDR3 has 14 amino acids. The germline V gene has CDR1 MGHDK and CDR2 SYGVNS. The ends were cut back, 3 bases at V and 4 bases at J, with 12 bases in the middle. The CDR3, as DNA: TGTGCCAGCAGTGATCCGGCAGGGGCCTATGGCTACACCTTC. It translates to CASSDPAGAYGYTF.

In its sample, this clonotype was seen a few times. The chain recombines TRBV12-3 or TRBV12-4 with TRBJ1-3; D is unresolved. Trimming cost V 2 bases and J 7 bases, with 12 bases left between them. The CDR3 runs 14 residues. CDR3 residues: CASSLISSWNTIYF. The CDR3 region has the DNA TGTGCCAGCAGTTTAATTTCTTCCTGGAACACCATATATTTT.

The V call is TRBV6-6, the J call TRBJ2-5; no definite D call. V lost 2 bases and J 5 bases, leaving 6 bases between the germline ends. The CDR3 has 12 residues. Germline V CDR1 and CDR2: MNHNY, SVGAGI (reference sequence). CDR3: CASSYRRETQYF. DNA for the CDR3: TGTGCCAGCAGTTACCGTCGTGAGACCCAGTACTTC.

Concerning this clonotype: One end of the junction is discordant with germline, which a read error may explain. The rearrangement links TRBV4-1 to TRBJ2-1; 9 nucleotides match TRBD2. The CDR3 extends over 16 amino acids. From germline, CDR1 is MGHRA and CDR2 YSYEKL. CDR3 coding DNA: TGCGCCAGCAGCCAAGTCGCTAGCGGGATCTACGATGAGCAGTTCTTC. Translated: CASSQVASGIYDEQFF.

The rearrangement links TRBV12-3 or TRBV12-4 to TRBJ2-1, with a weak D call TRBD2 (6 bases). This CDR3 spans 12 amino acids. The V end was cut by 6 bases, the J end by 9 bases, with 12 bases between. The CDR3 loop reads CASSPTRREQFF. In nucleotides, the CDR3 is TGTGCCAGCAGCCCGACTAGGCGTGAGCAGTTCTTC.

The V call is TRBV6-1, the J call TRBJ2-7; 13 nucleotides align to TRBD2. J lost 7 bases, V lost 6 bases, and 9 bases had no gene match. CDR3 length: 15 amino acids. Germline V gene data show CDR1 as MNHNS and CDR2 as SASEGT. CDR3 residues: CASRTGTSGVSEQYV. As DNA, the CDR3 is TGTGCCAGCAGAACCGGGACTAGCGGGGTTAGTGAGCAGTACGTC.

This sequence joins TRBV28 and TRBJ1-6; the D gene is possibly TRBD1 (5 bases). Trimming removed 6 bases at V and 5 bases at J, with 14 bases between. The CDR3 covers 15 residues. The V gene's germline CDR1 is MDHEN and CDR2 SYDVKM. The CDR3 sequence: CASSRRQQNNSPLHF. The CDR3 nucleotides are TGTGCCAGCAGCCGACGACAGCAGAATAATTCACCCCTCCACTTT.

This chain connects TRBV4-2 to TRBJ2-1; possibly TRBD2 for D (6 bases). V lost 0 bases, J lost 15 bases, and 12 bases lay in between. Germline CDR1 LGHNA, CDR2 YNFKEQ. This CDR3 has 12 residues. The DNA of the CDR3 is TGTGCCAGCAGCCAAGAGGGAGGCTTACGGTTCTTC. This gives the protein CASSQEGGLRFF.